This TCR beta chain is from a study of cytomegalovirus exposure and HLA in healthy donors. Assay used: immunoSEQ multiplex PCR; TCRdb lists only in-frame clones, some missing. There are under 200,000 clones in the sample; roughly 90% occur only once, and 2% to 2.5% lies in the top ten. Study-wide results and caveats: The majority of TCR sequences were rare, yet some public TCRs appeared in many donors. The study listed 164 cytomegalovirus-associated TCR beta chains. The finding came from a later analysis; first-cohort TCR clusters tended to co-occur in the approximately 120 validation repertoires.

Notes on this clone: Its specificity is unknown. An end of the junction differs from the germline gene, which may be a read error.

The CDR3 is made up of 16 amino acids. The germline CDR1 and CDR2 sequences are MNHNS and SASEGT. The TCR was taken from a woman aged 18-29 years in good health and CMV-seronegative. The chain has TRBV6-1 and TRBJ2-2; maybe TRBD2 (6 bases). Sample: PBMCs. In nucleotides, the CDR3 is TGTGCCAGCCGTGACTTTCCTGGACCACGGGAGGGGGAGCTGTTTTTT. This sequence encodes CASRDFPGPREGELFF.